The 18 T cell receptor beta chains below come from one sample, sequenced in a study of cytomegalovirus exposure and HLA in healthy donors. A multiplex PCR was run with 60 Vbeta primers and 13 Jbeta primers. The protocol was immunoSEQ multiplex PCR, while the TCRdb copy is restricted to in-frame clones and leaves out a portion. The data show 65,000 to 70,000 clones, about 70% seen once. Sequenced input: PBMCs. These receptors were taken from a woman younger than 45 in good health and CMV-seronegative.

The chain employs TRBV16 and TRBJ2-1; TRBD1 is a possible D gene (6 bases). Deletions cut 4 bases from V and 1 base from J, with 8 bases between. The CDR3 contains 14 residues. Germline V gene data show CDR1 as KGHSY and CDR2 as FQNENV. The CDR3 loop reads CASSRQESYNEQFF. CDR3 bases: TGTGCCAGCAGCCGACAGGAATCCTACAATGAGCAGTTCTTC.

Remarks on this clone: It may be a read error: a sequence one base away is much more abundant. The chain combines TRBV15 with TRBJ2-7; D ambiguous. The CDR3 is 12 residues long. Germline values: CDR1 LNHNV, CDR2 YYDKDF (reference sequence). V was shortened by 5 bases and J by 0 bases, with 5 bases between the two germline ends. The CDR3 region is CATSDSSYEQYF. The CDR3 region has the DNA TGTGCCACCAGCGATAGCTCCTACGAGCAGTACTTC. Looking up the rest from reference TRBV15 and TRBJ2-7 gives the full variable domain: DAMVIQNPRYQVTQFGKPVTLSCSQTLNHNVMYWYQQKSSQAPKLLFHYYDKDFNNEADTPDNFQSRRPNTSFCFLDIRSPGLGDTAMYLCATSDSSYEQYFGPGTRLTVT.

The rearrangement joins TRBV6-6 to TRBJ2-3; TRBD2 agrees at 8 bases. J was trimmed by 2 bases and V by 6 bases; bases with no gene match: 4. Germline V gene data show CDR1 as MNHNY and CDR2 as SVGAGI (reference sequence). This CDR3 region has 14 residues. Here the CDR3 reads CASRVAGSTDTQYF. The CDR3 region has the DNA TGTGCCAGCAGGGTAGCGGGATCCACAGATACGCAGTATTTT.

This chain uses TRBV9 with TRBJ1-2; D is undetermined. Germline V gives CDR1 SGDLS, CDR2 YYNGEE. This CDR3 region has 15 residues. V was cut by 0 bases and J by 8 bases, with 17 bases left in between. The CDR3 nucleotides read TGTGCCAGCAGCGTAGAGGCCATCGTATCGAGGGGCTACACCTTC. Encoded protein: CASSVEAIVSRGYTF.

This clone was observed a few times. The chain employs TRBV6-5 and TRBJ2-3, with D maybe TRBD2 (5 bases). The CDR3 is made up of 14 amino acids. The ends were cut back, 8 bases at V and 7 bases at J, with 19 bases in the middle. Germline CDR1 reads MNHEY; CDR2 reads SVGAGI. CDR3: CASASSAGINTQYF. CDR3 coding DNA: TGTGCCAGCGCGAGTAGCGCGGGTATTAATACGCAGTATTTT.

The chain is built from TRBV27 and TRBJ1-2; possibly TRBD1 for D (6 bases). Germline loops: CDR1 MNHEY, CDR2 SMNVEV (reference sequence). Trimming left V 4 bases short and J 8 bases short, with 14 bases between. CDR3 length: 13 amino acids. The CDR3 DNA follows: TGTGCCAGCAGTTCCCAGGGGATGGGGGGCTACACCTTC. This encodes CASSSQGMGGYTF.

In this sample, this clone turned up a few times. At the DNA level, this CDR3 is encoded by other sequences in the same sample as well. V is TRBV6-1 and J is TRBJ1-6, with 8 bases fitting TRBD1. Per germline, CDR1 MNHNS and CDR2 SASEGT. There are 15 residues in the CDR3. The junction had 6 bases not matched to a gene; V was cut back by 4 bases and J by 7 bases. CDR3 protein: CASSAYQGANSPLHF. For the CDR3, the DNA is TGTGCCAGCAGTGCGTATCAGGGGGCAAATTCACCCCTCCACTTT.

The chain is built from TRBV9 and TRBJ1-6; no clear D. This CDR3 contains 15 residues. Germline assignment: CDR1 SGDLS and CDR2 YYNGEE. V was cut by 1 base and J by 5 bases, with 10 bases left in between. The CDR3 DNA is TGTGCCAGCAGCGTATACGGGGAGAATAATTCACCCCTCCACTTT. Translated: CASSVYGENNSPLHF.

This sequence joins TRBV9 and TRBJ2-2, with a tentative D call TRBD1 (6 bases). Per germline, CDR1 SGDLS and CDR2 YYNGEE. Deletions cut 4 bases from V and 4 bases from J, with 14 bases between. The CDR3 totals 15 residues. DNA of the CDR3: TGTGCCAGCAGCCCGAACAGGGCAGGCACCGGGGAGCTGTTTTTT. Its protein product is CASSPNRAGTGELFF. Together with reference TRBV9 and TRBJ2-2, the CDR3 gives the full variable domain: DSGVTQTPKHLITATGQRVTLRCSPRSGDLSVYWYQQSLDQGLQFLIQYYNGEERAKGNILERFSAQQFPDLHSELNLSSLELGDSALYFCASSPNRAGTGELFFGEGSRLTVL.

The rearrangement links TRBV5-4 to TRBJ2-5; 7 nucleotides line up with TRBD2. V lost 5 bases, J lost 4 bases, and 11 bases stayed unmatched. The length of the CDR3 is 15 residues. The germline gives CDR1 SGHNT, CDR2 YYREEE (reference sequence). The CDR3 DNA sequence: TGTGCCAGCAGAACTAGCGCCGGTGGTTTAGAGACCCAGTACTTC. It encodes CASRTSAGGLETQYF.

This clone was picked up many times. This chain joins TRBV2 and TRBJ2-7; TRBD2 matches 7 bases. Losses at the gene ends were 10 bases for V and 7 bases for J; bases not matched to a gene: 16. CDR3 length: 14 amino acids. Germline V gives CDR1 SNHLY, CDR2 FYNNEI. The CDR3 loop reads CANSGPGTTPEQYF. In DNA form, the CDR3 reads TGTGCCAATTCTGGTCCAGGGACTACCCCGGAGCAGTACTTC.

In this sample, this clone turned up a few times. The chain employs TRBV5-1 and TRBJ2-1, with D maybe TRBD1 (6 bases). Trimming stripped 3 bases from V and 8 bases from J, with 9 bases between. The CDR3 runs to 12 residues. The germline CDR1 and CDR2 sequences are SGHRS and YFSETQ. The CDR3 loop reads CASSSTGHEQFF. The CDR3 DNA reads as TGCGCCAGCAGCTCCACAGGGCATGAGCAGTTCTTC.

Here the CDR3 reads CASSGTVRNQPQHF. The CDR3, as DNA: TGTGCCAGCAGTGGGACAGTACGCAATCAGCCCCAGCATTTT. This chain connects TRBV2 to TRBJ1-5, with D possibly matching TRBD1 (6 bases). The CDR3 is 14 amino acids. Trimming shortened V by 4 bases and J by 2 bases, and 9 bases separated the two germline ends. The V gene's germline CDR1 is SNHLY and CDR2 FYNNEI.

The chain couples TRBV4-1 to TRBJ1-5, with 8 bases lining up with TRBD1. The CDR3 has 14 residues. Losses at the gene ends were 4 bases for V and 7 bases for J; bases not matched to a gene: 6. Germline V gives CDR1 MGHRA, CDR2 YSYEKL. CDR3 coding DNA: TGCGCCAGCAGCCTGGGGACAGGTAGCCAGCCCCAGCATTTT. Amino acids: CASSLGTGSQPQHF.

This clone came up once. The chain combines TRBV13 with TRBJ2-7, with a weak D call TRBD1 (5 bases). The germline V and J ends were trimmed by 5 bases and 0 bases, with 14 bases remaining between them. CDR3 size: 15 residues. Germline V CDR1 and CDR2: PRHDT, FYEKMQ (reference sequence). The DNA of the CDR3 is TGTGCCAGCAGCGATAGACGACAGTCCTCCTACGAGCAGTACTTC. Its translation is CASSDRRQSSYEQYF. Filled out from reference TRBV13 and TRBJ2-7, the complete variable domain reads AAGVIQSPRHLIKEKRETATLKCYPIPRHDTVYWYQQGPGQDPQFLISFYEKMQSDKGSIPDRFSAQQFSDYHSELNMSSLELGDSALYFCASSDRRQSSYEQYFGPGTRLTVT.

J is TRBJ2-5 and V is TRBV9; 7 nucleotides agree with TRBD2. The CDR3 length is 13 residues. V lost 3 bases, J lost 2 bases, and 1 base stayed unmatched. Germline V CDR1 and CDR2: SGDLS, YYNGEE. The DNA for the CDR3 is TGTGCCAGCAGCGGAGCGGGACAAGAGACCCAGTACTTC. Its translation is CASSGAGQETQYF.

This chain joins TRBV7-3 and TRBJ2-7; a weak D match, TRBD1 (5 bases). V lost 6 bases to trimming and J lost 6 bases, with 15 bases between them. CDR3 size: 13 residues. Germline CDR1 and CDR2: SGHTA and FQGTGA. CDR3 residues: CASRLPPRVEQYF. Here the CDR3 DNA reads TGTGCCAGCAGACTCCCCCCCAGGGTCGAGCAGTACTTC.

This chain joins TRBV9 and TRBJ1-1; D call uncertain. The V end lost 4 bases, the J end lost 1 base, and 14 bases lay between the germline ends. The CDR3 length is 15 residues. Germline loops: CDR1 SGDLS, CDR2 YYNGEE. The CDR3, as DNA: TGTGCCAGCAGCTATGCCGGGAGTGCGAACACTGAAGCTTTCTTT. Translated: CASSYAGSANTEAFF.